This T cell receptor (beta chain) emerged from a study of T cell responses to AZD1222 COVID-19 vaccine. Across the study: Some second doses came at about 4 weeks and others at about 12 weeks; these were pooled.

Study-wide results and limits: Sampling captured repertoires only after the peak T cell response. Only a handful of AZD1222 recipients, more than 5 in all, had baseline seropositivity. Clonal diversity may have been underestimated, and the donors were mostly white British, with more females than males.

Germline loops: CDR1 MNHEY, CDR2 SVGAGI. V gave up 2 bases and J gave up 8 bases, with 12 bases separating them. This CDR3 has 13 residues. The data were produced by immunoSEQ multiplex PCR, yet TCRdb's version contains in-frame clones alone and is incomplete. The table includes 95,000 to 150,000 clones, roughly 84% detected once. Note on this clone: Its antigen is unknown.

The gene calls are TRBV6-5 and TRBJ1-2, with D hard to call. The clonotype comes from an adult in good health. This material consisted of peripheral blood, taken on day 0 of AZD1222 vaccination. This CDR3 reads CASSYGGFYGYTF. CDR3 nucleotides: TGTGCCAGCAGTTACGGAGGGTTCTACGGCTACACCTTC.